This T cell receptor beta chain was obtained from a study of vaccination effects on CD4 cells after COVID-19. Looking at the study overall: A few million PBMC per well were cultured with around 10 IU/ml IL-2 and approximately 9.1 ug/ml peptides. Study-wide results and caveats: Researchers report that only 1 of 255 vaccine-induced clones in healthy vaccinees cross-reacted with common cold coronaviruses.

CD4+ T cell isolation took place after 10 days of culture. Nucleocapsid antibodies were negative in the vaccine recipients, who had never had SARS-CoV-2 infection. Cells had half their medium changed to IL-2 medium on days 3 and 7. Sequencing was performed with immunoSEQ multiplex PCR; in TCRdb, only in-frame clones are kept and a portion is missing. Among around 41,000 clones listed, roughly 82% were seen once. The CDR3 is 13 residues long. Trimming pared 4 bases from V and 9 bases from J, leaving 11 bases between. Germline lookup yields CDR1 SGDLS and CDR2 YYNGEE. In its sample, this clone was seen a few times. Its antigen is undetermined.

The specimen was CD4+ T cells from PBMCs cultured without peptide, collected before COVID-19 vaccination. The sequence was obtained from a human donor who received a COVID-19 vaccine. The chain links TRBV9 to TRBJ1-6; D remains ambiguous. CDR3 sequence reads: CASSYGSASPLHF. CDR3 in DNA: TGTGCCAGCAGCTACGGGAGCGCTTCACCCCTCCACTTT. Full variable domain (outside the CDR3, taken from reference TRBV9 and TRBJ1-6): DSGVTQTPKHLITATGQRVTLRCSPRSGDLSVYWYQQSLDQGLQFLIQYYNGEERAKGNILERFSAQQFPDLHSELNLSSLELGDSALYFCASSYGSASPLHFGNGTRLTVT.